The rows below give T cell receptor beta chains drawn from one sample of a study of early T cells in non-severe SARS-CoV-2 infection. TCRdb ran MiXCR on the 5' RACE reads and lists one entry per CDR3 protein. Of roughly 69,000 distinct CDR3 sequences listed, less than 9.5% are singletons. The material sequenced was whole blood, taken at baseline. The source of these receptors is an adult who was a healthcare worker with PCR-confirmed SARS-CoV-2 infection or an uninfected control (not recorded which). CDR3s include the opening cysteine and the closing phenylalanine or tryptophan. The D gene is left open where the match is weak. Part of the rows lack a size; the others show once, few, many or a class for expanded clones.

j_call v_call d_call clone_size cdr3_nt cdr3_aa
TRBJ1-6 TRBV6-6 TRBD1 many TGTGCCAGCAGTTCCCACAGGACAGGGCAGAATTCACCCCTCCACTTT CASSSHRTGQNSPLHF
TRBJ1-4 TRBV7-9 TRBD1 few TGTGCCAGCAGCTCGACAGGGGAAGGTGAAAAACTGTTTTTT CASSSTGEGEKLFF
TRBJ2-2 TRBV20-1 TRBD2 many TGCAGTGCTAGGCGGGGGGGACCGAACACCGGGGAGCTGTTTTTT CSARRGGPNTGELFF
TRBJ1-1 TRBV30 TRBD1 many TGTGCCTGGAAACAGGGGGGGAACACTGAAGCTTTCTTT CAWKQGGNTEAFF
TRBJ1-5 TRBV19 - - TGTGCCAGTAGCAGGACAGAATATCAGCCCCAGCATTTT CASSRTEYQPQHF
TRBJ2-2 TRBV11-1 - once TGTGCCAGCAGCCCCCGGGCCCAGGGGAACACCGGGGAGCTGTTTTTT CASSPRAQGNTGELFF
TRBJ1-1 TRBV12-3/TRBV12-4 - many TGTGCCAGCAGCCTCGAAGTGACGAACACTGAAGCTTTCTTT CASSLEVTNTEAFF
TRBJ2-6 TRBV9 - few TGTGCCAGCAGCCCCCGTACCGGGAGCTTCGGGGACCACGTCCTGACTTTC CASSPRTGSFGDHVLTF
TRBJ2-1 TRBV20-1 - many TGCAGTGCCCAAAGGACAGATAAGTTCTTC CSAQRTDKFF
TRBJ1-6 TRBV9 - many TGTGCCAGCAGCGTAGGGGGGGCGCGAGGGTCACCCCTCCACTTT CASSVGGARGSPLHF
TRBJ1-1 TRBV12-3/TRBV12-4 - few TGTGCCAGCAGTTTACGGGAGAACACTGAAGCTTTCTTT CASSLRENTEAFF
TRBJ2-7 TRBV5-1 - many TGCGCCAGCAGCTTGACGGCCGGGCCCTACGAGCAGTACTTC CASSLTAGPYEQYF
TRBJ1-2 TRBV12-3/TRBV12-4 - - TGTGCCAGCAGGAGGGGACTGCAGGGCTACACCTTC CASRRGLQGYTF
TRBJ1-2 TRBV4-2 - many TGTGCCAGCAGCCAAGACCGCGGCCTTAACTATGGCTACACCTTC CASSQDRGLNYGYTF
TRBJ1-4 TRBV29-1 - many TGCAGCGTTCTAAGTCGGGAAAAACTGTTTTTT CSVLSREKLFF
TRBJ2-7 TRBV12-3/TRBV12-4 - once TGTGCCAGCAGTTTATTTCCCCCGCAGGCGCAGTACTTC CASSLFPPQAQYF
TRBJ2-5 TRBV6-5 - medium-sized TGTGCCAGCAGTTACTCAGACGGGGAGACCCAGTACTTC CASSYSDGETQYF
TRBJ2-3 TRBV18 - few TGTGCCAGCTCACCACCGGGTAGCAGGGGAGATACGCAGTATTTT CASSPPGSRGDTQYF
TRBJ1-1 TRBV11-2 - - TGTGCCAGCAGCCCCCAACAGGTTAAGAACACTGAAGCTTTCTTT CASSPQQVKNTEAFF
TRBJ2-7 TRBV6-2/TRBV6-3 - many TGTGCCAGCAGTCTAGCCCTATTTCGTGAGCAGTACTTC CASSLALFREQYF
TRBJ1-5 TRBV4-1 TRBD1 many TGCGCCAGCAGCCACCGACAGGGGCTACACGGTAATCAGCCCCAGCATTTT CASSHRQGLHGNQPQHF
TRBJ2-7 TRBV27 TRBD2 many TGTGCCAGCAGTTTACGGCGGGGGACCGTTGAAGGGCAGTACTTC CASSLRRGTVEGQYF
TRBJ2-1 TRBV11-2 - - TGTGCCAGCAGCTTAGAATACAATGAGCAGTTCTTC CASSLEYNEQFF
TRBJ1-1 TRBV5-1 - - TGCGCCAGCAGCCCGGGGCAGGGTCACATGAACACTGAAGCTTTCTTT CASSPGQGHMNTEAFF
TRBJ2-2 TRBV12-3/TRBV12-4 TRBD2 - TGTGCCAGCAGTCCACTAGCGGGAGGGCCGGGCACCGGGGAGCTGTTTTTT CASSPLAGGPGTGELFF
TRBJ2-5 TRBV20-1 TRBD2 few TGCAGTGCTAGGAAGGCTAGCGGGGTCCAAGAGACCCAGTACTTC CSARKASGVQETQYF
TRBJ2-2 TRBV24-1 - many TGTGCCACCAGTGATTTTAGGAACACCGGGGAGCTGTTTTTT CATSDFRNTGELFF
TRBJ1-2 TRBV7-2 - - TGTGCCAGCAGCCAAGGAGAGGGACGGGGAATCTATGGCTACACCTTC CASSQGEGRGIYGYTF
TRBJ2-1 TRBV12-3/TRBV12-4 - few TGTGCCAGCAGTTTATCTACTCCCGCCTATGAGCAGTTCTTC CASSLSTPAYEQFF
TRBJ2-7 TRBV20-1 - many TGCAGTGCTGAACCCCAGGGGCAGGGTCAAAGGTCGGGGGAGCAGTACTTC CSAEPQGQGQRSGEQYF
TRBJ2-5 TRBV7-9 - few TGTGCCAGCAGCTTAGCGCGAGGGTCCCAAGAGACCCAGTACTTC CASSLARGSQETQYF
TRBJ1-5 TRBV28 - many TGTGCCAGCAGTTCAGCGAATCAGCCCCAGCATTTT CASSSANQPQHF
TRBJ1-2 TRBV18 - many TGTGCCAGCTCACTCGCTCCTAACTATGGCTACACCTTC CASSLAPNYGYTF
TRBJ2-1 TRBV12-3/TRBV12-4 - - TGTGCCAGCACCCACCGGGTTTTAACCTACAATGAGCAGTTCTTC CASTHRVLTYNEQFF
TRBJ2-7 TRBV4-2 TRBD2 - TGTGCCAGCAGCCAAGAACTAGCGGGAGATCTCGCCTACGAGCAGTACTTC CASSQELAGDLAYEQYF
TRBJ2-3 TRBV20-1 TRBD1 - TGCAGTGCTAGAGAGGTGGGACAGGGGCGGAATACGCAGTATTTT CSAREVGQGRNTQYF
TRBJ2-7 TRBV5-4 TRBD1 few TGTGCCAGCAGCGCAGACAGGGGGAACTACGAGCAGTACTTC CASSADRGNYEQYF
TRBJ2-5 TRBV24-1 TRBD1 - TGTGCCACCAGTGAGACCCCGGGACAGGCCAAAGAGACCCAGTACTTC CATSETPGQAKETQYF
TRBJ2-5 TRBV12-3/TRBV12-4 - many TGTGCCAGCAGCCGGCTTAGCAGTGGGGAGACCCAGTACTTC CASSRLSSGETQYF
TRBJ2-7 TRBV5-8 - many TGTGCCAGCAGCTTGGCCGGGACACCCTCCTACGAGCAGTACTTC CASSLAGTPSYEQYF
TRBJ2-7 TRBV4-1 - - TGCGCCAGCAGCCGAGACGTGGCAGCCGAGCAGTACTTC CASSRDVAAEQYF
TRBJ2-5 TRBV24-1 - many TGTGCCACCAGTGATACCGGACGGATACAAGAGACCCAGTACTTC CATSDTGRIQETQYF
TRBJ2-5 TRBV10-3 - few TGTGCCATCAGTGATTCTAGGGAAGAGACCCAGTACTTC CAISDSREETQYF
TRBJ2-3 TRBV7-2 TRBD2 - TGTGCCAGCAGCCCTTCGGGGGGTGCCACTAGCACAGATACGCAGTATTTT CASSPSGGATSTDTQYF
TRBJ2-1 TRBV7-9 TRBD2 many TGTGCCAGCAGCTTAAGAGCGGGGGGGTCCTACAATGAGCAGTTCTTC CASSLRAGGSYNEQFF
TRBJ2-7 TRBV7-6 TRBD2 - TGTGCCAGCAGCAACCGGGGGGACGAGCAGTACTTC CASSNRGDEQYF
TRBJ2-5 TRBV10-3 - few TGTGCCATCAGTGAGTCAGGGGGAGAGACCCAGTACTTC CAISESGGETQYF
TRBJ2-3 TRBV7-8 TRBD1 few TGTGCCAGCAGCTTCCTTGGACAGGTCACAGATACGCAGTATTTT CASSFLGQVTDTQYF
TRBJ2-3 TRBV5-1 - many TGCGCCAGCAGCACCAGGGGGGGGAGCACTCCCACAAATACGCAGTATTTT CASSTRGGSTPTNTQYF
TRBJ2-5 TRBV18 - few TGTGCCAGCTCACCACCAGGCCGGAGCGGAGAGACCCAGTACTTC CASSPPGRSGETQYF